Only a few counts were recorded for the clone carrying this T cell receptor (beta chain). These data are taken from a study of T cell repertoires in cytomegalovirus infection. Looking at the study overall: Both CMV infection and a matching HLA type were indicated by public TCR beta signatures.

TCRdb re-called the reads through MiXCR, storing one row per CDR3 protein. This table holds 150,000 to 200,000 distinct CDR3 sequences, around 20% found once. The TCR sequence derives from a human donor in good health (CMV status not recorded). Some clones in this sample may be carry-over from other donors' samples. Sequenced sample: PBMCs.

CDR3 amino acids: CASSLAGANSPLHF. CDR3 DNA: TGTGCCAGCAGCTTAGCCGGGGCTAATTCACCCCTCCACTTT. V is TRBV7-2 and J is TRBJ1-6; D is possibly TRBD1 (5 bases). The CDR3 runs 14 residues. V gave up 0 bases and J gave up 6 bases, with 6 bases separating them. The germline gives CDR1 SGHTA, CDR2 FQGNSA.